This entry lists 20 T cell receptor beta chains sequenced from one sample in a study of cytomegalovirus exposure and HLA in healthy donors. PCR used 60 Vbeta primers and 13 Jbeta primers. Measured with immunoSEQ multiplex PCR; TCRdb has only the in-frame clones, and not every one. This table holds around 170,000 clones, around 80% found once. Specimen: PBMCs. The receptors come from a girl between 10 and 17 years old in good health and CMV-seropositive.

The chain combines TRBV6-5 with TRBJ2-7, with no clear D. The CDR3 loop spans 13 amino acids. Germline lookup yields CDR1 MNHEY and CDR2 SVGAGI. Trimming pared 7 bases from V and 4 bases from J, leaving 14 bases between. CDR3 bases: TGTGCCAGCACATTGAGGTTTGGGTACGAGCAGTACTTC. Its protein product is CASTLRFGYEQYF.

This chain uses TRBV7-9 with TRBJ1-5; D perhaps matches TRBD1 (6 bases). This CDR3 has 13 residues. Germline V gives CDR1 SEHNR, CDR2 FQNEAQ (reference sequence). Trimming shortened V by 5 bases and J by 4 bases, and 9 bases separated the two germline ends. CDR3 amino acids: CASSRGQNQPQHF. The CDR3, as DNA: TGTGCCAGCAGCCGTGGACAGAATCAGCCCCAGCATTTT.

This chain connects TRBV11-2 to TRBJ1-1, with D possibly TRBD1 on 5 matching bases. This CDR3 region has 15 residues. V was pared by 0 bases and J by 5 bases, with 13 bases between. Looked up from germline, CDR1 is SGHAT and CDR2 is FQNNGV. CDR3 residues: CASSLEGVSATEAFF. CDR3 DNA sequence: TGTGCCAGCAGCTTAGAAGGGGTTTCGGCGACTGAAGCTTTCTTT. Full variable domain (remainder filled in from reference TRBV11-2 and TRBJ1-1): EAGVAQSPRYKIIEKRQSVAFWCNPISGHATLYWYQQILGQGPKLLIQFQNNGVVDDSQLPKDRFSAERLKGVDSTLKIQPAKLEDSAVYLCASSLEGVSATEAFFGQGTRLTVV.

The CDR3: CASSEYGQGIGGYTF. The CDR3 DNA reads TGTGCCAGCAGTGAATACGGACAGGGTATCGGTGGCTACACCTTC. This chain connects TRBV25-1 to TRBJ1-2; 8 bases align to TRBD1. CDR1 and CDR2 from the germline V gene are MGHDK and SYGVNS. The length of the CDR3 is 15 residues. V shed 0 bases and J 7 bases; nucleotides not matched to a gene: 7.

The chain has TRBV5-1 and TRBJ2-7; TRBD1 agrees at 9 bases. Germline V gives CDR1 SGHRS, CDR2 YFSETQ. The CDR3 runs 14 residues. The junction had 10 bases not matched to a gene; V was cut back by 7 bases and J by 5 bases. The CDR3 region is CASDAGTGLHEQYF. CDR3 DNA sequence: TGCGCCAGCGACGCCGGGACAGGGTTACACGAGCAGTACTTC.

V is TRBV19 and J is TRBJ1-5; D perhaps matches TRBD1 (5 bases). This CDR3 is built from 13 residues. In germline, CDR1 is LNHDA, CDR2 SQIVND (reference sequence). V was cut by 5 bases and J by 5 bases, with 10 bases left in between. The CDR3 DNA sequence: TGTGCCAGTAGTCCACAGGATGATCAGCCCCAGCATTTT. It translates to CASSPQDDQPQHF.

This chain links TRBV27 with TRBJ2-7; D gene ambiguous. Trimming stripped 0 bases from V and 0 bases from J, with 6 bases between. The germline CDR1 and CDR2 sequences are MNHEY and SMNVEV (reference sequence). The CDR3 has 14 residues. DNA for the CDR3: TGTGCCAGCAGTTTATCACAGCTCTCCTACGAGCAGTACTTC. Translating gives CASSLSQLSYEQYF.

The rearrangement links TRBV5-4 to TRBJ2-2, with 10 positions matching TRBD2. CDR3 length: 16 residues. Germline trimming cut 3 bases from V and 4 bases from J; bases unmatched to any gene: 6. Germline-derived CDR1 and CDR2 are SGHNT and YYREEE (reference sequence). The CDR3 nucleotides read TGTGCCAGCAGCTATATCCTAGCGGGAGTCACCGGGGAGCTGTTTTTT. This codes for CASSYILAGVTGELFF.

This clone came up a few times. The gene calls are TRBV12-5 and TRBJ2-1; D is undetermined. This CDR3 is built from 12 residues. V lost 3 bases, J lost 6 bases, and 6 bases lay in between. Germline CDR1 is LGHNT and CDR2 is FRNRAP. The CDR3 loop reads CASGFFSNEQFF. In DNA form, the CDR3 reads TGTGCTAGTGGTTTTTTCTCCAATGAGCAGTTCTTC.

The chain links TRBV20-1 to TRBJ1-2; unclear D gene. The CDR3 consists of 11 residues. V lost 5 bases to trimming and J lost 5 bases, with 9 bases between them. Germline assignment: CDR1 DFQATT and CDR2 SNEGSKA (reference sequence). Here the CDR3 DNA reads TGCAGTGCTCTAAGAGCTTATGGCTACACCTTC. This translates into CSALRAYGYTF.

To note about this clone: Other DNA sequences within the sample encode an identical CDR3. V and J are TRBV5-1 and TRBJ1-1, with 8 bases aligning to TRBD1. V shed 4 bases, J shed 4 bases, and the junction held 3 bases outside the gene matches. From germline, CDR1 is SGHRS and CDR2 YFSETQ. The CDR3 spans 13 residues. DNA of the CDR3: TGCGCCAGCAGCCCAGGACAGGGCACTGAAGCTTTCTTT. This codes for CASSPGQGTEAFF.

This sequence joins TRBV18 and TRBJ1-1; no clear D. This CDR3 spans 12 amino acids. Germline loops: CDR1 KGHSH, CDR2 LQKENI. Trimming cost V 8 bases and J 4 bases, with 11 bases left between them. The CDR3 region is CASQRGGTEAFF. The CDR3 bases are TGTGCCAGCCAACGGGGAGGCACTGAAGCTTTCTTT.

The chain employs TRBV7-7 and TRBJ2-1, with 9 bases aligning to TRBD1. The CDR3 is 15 residues long. The V segment lost 0 bases and the J segment 6 bases; nucleotides outside the gene matches: 3. Germline V gene sequence: CDR1 SSHAT, CDR2 FNYEAQ (reference sequence). CDR3 region: CASSLAGTGFNEQFF. In DNA form, the CDR3 reads TGTGCCAGCAGCTTAGCTGGGACAGGGTTCAATGAGCAGTTCTTC.

The chain uses TRBV4-2 and TRBJ1-2; D may be TRBD1 (6 bases). V was clipped by 0 bases and J by 8 bases, with 19 bases between them. The CDR3 totals 16 residues. Germline assignment: CDR1 LGHNA and CDR2 YNFKEQ. The CDR3 protein is CASSQDYGRGRGGYTF. In DNA, the CDR3 is TGTGCCAGCAGCCAAGATTATGGCAGGGGCCGCGGAGGCTACACCTTC.

The chain employs TRBV25-1 and TRBJ2-7, with D possibly being TRBD2 (5 bases). Deletions cut 6 bases from V and 7 bases from J, with 13 bases between. Per the germline V gene, CDR1 is MGHDK and CDR2 is SYGVNS. The CDR3 extends over 12 amino acids. CDR3 in DNA: TGTGCCAGCAGCCCCCGGGGATGGGAGCAGTACTTC. Its protein is CASSPRGWEQYF.

The V and J genes are TRBV2 and TRBJ2-3, with a weak D call TRBD1 (6 bases). V lost 8 bases, J lost 5 bases, and 20 bases lay in between. The CDR3 totals 15 residues. Germline loops: CDR1 SNHLY, CDR2 FYNNEI. CDR3 DNA: TGTGCCAGCTTTAGGGCAGGGGCTATGGGAGATACGCAGTATTTT. Its translation: CASFRAGAMGDTQYF.

This rearrangement joins TRBV27 to TRBJ2-1; possible D gene TRBD2, 5 bases. Germline lookup yields CDR1 MNHEY and CDR2 SMNVEV (reference sequence). Trimming pared 0 bases from V and 10 bases from J, leaving 19 bases between. CDR3 length: 16 residues. The chain's CDR3 is CASSLSVLAGFTEQFF. For the CDR3, the DNA is TGTGCCAGCAGTTTATCGGTGCTAGCTGGATTCACGGAGCAGTTCTTC.

This clone was observed a single time. The chain carries TRBV7-8 and TRBJ1-5; 7 nucleotides agree with TRBD1. The CDR3 runs 15 residues. Germline loops: CDR1 SGHVS, CDR2 FQNEAQ. Trimming took 6 bases from V and 0 from J; bases not matched to a gene: 5. This CDR3 is CASRPDRASNQPQHF. DNA for the CDR3: TGTGCCAGCAGACCTGACAGGGCTAGCAATCAGCCCCAGCATTTT. Full variable domain (remainder filled in from reference TRBV7-8 and TRBJ1-5): GAGVSQSPRYKVAKRGQDVALRCDPISGHVSLFWYQQALGQGPEFLTYFQNEAQLDKSGLPSDRFFAERPEGSVSTLKIQRTQQEDSAVYLCASRPDRASNQPQHFGDGTRLSIL.

This clone came up a few times. V and J are TRBV5-6 and TRBJ2-3, with D possibly matching TRBD2 (6 bases). The CDR3 loop spans 17 amino acids. V lost 1 base and J 2 bases, leaving 17 bases between the germline ends. From germline, CDR1 is SGHDT and CDR2 YYEEEE. This CDR3 reads CASSLPLGGPYTDTQYF. The CDR3 bases are TGTGCCAGCAGCTTGCCCCTGGGAGGACCCTACACAGATACGCAGTATTTT.

The chain carries TRBV4-1 and TRBJ1-3; D unresolved. This CDR3 region has 14 residues. The V end was cut by 0 bases, the J end by 6 bases, with 9 bases between. CDR1 is MGHRA, CDR2 YSYEKL, per germline. The CDR3 DNA reads TGCGCCAGCAGCCAAGATTTTGGGCCAAACACCATATATTTT. It specifies CASSQDFGPNTIYF.